This is a list of T cell receptor beta chains from one sample in a study of T-cell reconstitution after alpha-beta-depleted transplantation in children. Each CDR3 protein is one row after TCRdb ran MiXCR on the PCR reads. Here the sample spans about 400,000 distinct CDR3 sequences, more than 10% being singletons. Sample: PBMCs, taken from the stem cell graft. The receptor set was obtained from a human donor who donated a stem cell graft to a child with Fanconi anemia. The CDR3 runs from the conserved cysteine through the conserved F or W. The order of the fields is clone size, J gene, D gene, V gene, CDR3 length, CDR3 DNA, CDR3 protein. A D gene is named only where the DNA matches it firmly. Not all rows give a size; the values are once, few, many and, for expanded clones, a class.

>.|TRBJ1-4|TRBD1|TRBV20-1|13
TGCAGTGCCAGCGGACAGGGGGAAGAAAAACTGTTTTTT
CSASGQGEEKLFF
>.|TRBJ2-1|.|TRBV5-1|16
TGCGCCAGCAGCTTGGTCCCGGGGGCGGCCCACAATGAGCAGTTCTTC
CASSLVPGAAHNEQFF
>.|TRBJ1-4|TRBD1|TRBV30|13
TGTGCCTCCACGGACAGGGGAAATGAAAAACTGTTTTTT
CASTDRGNEKLFF
>.|TRBJ2-3|.|TRBV20-1|13
TGCAGTGCTACCTCAGGGCGCACAGATACGCAGTATTTT
CSATSGRTDTQYF
>.|TRBJ2-5|TRBD2|TRBV12-3/TRBV12-4|15
TGTGCCAGCAGCACCAGCGGGGGGAGCCAAGAGACCCAGTACTTC
CASSTSGGSQETQYF
>.|TRBJ1-1|TRBD1|TRBV6-1|16
TGTGCCAGCAGAAGGGGGCTCCGACAGACCGACACTGAAGCTTTCTTT
CASRRGLRQTDTEAFF
>few|TRBJ2-3|.|TRBV6-2/TRBV6-3|14
TGTGCCAGCACCGAAGGACTGCCGGGAGATACGCAGTATTTT
CASTEGLPGDTQYF
>many|TRBJ2-3|.|TRBV29-1|14
TGCAGCGTTGAAGATAAGGGTATCTCGGATACGCAGTATTTT
CSVEDKGISDTQYF
>.|TRBJ2-1|.|TRBV9|15
TGTGCCAGCAGCGTAGAGTGGACCCCCTACAATGAGCAGTTCTTC
CASSVEWTPYNEQFF
>few|TRBJ1-2|TRBD1|TRBV5-1|17
TGCGCCAGCAGCTTGGATACGGACAGGCGAACCGTCTATGGCTACACCTTC
CASSLDTDRRTVYGYTF
>few|TRBJ1-1|.|TRBV18|17
TGTGCCAGCTCACCCATAAACTGGGCAGGGTTGAACACTGAAGCTTTCTTT
CASSPINWAGLNTEAFF
>.|TRBJ1-4|.|TRBV9|15
TGTGCCAGCAGCCCTGAACAGGGAATAGATGAAAAACTGTTTTTT
CASSPEQGIDEKLFF
>.|TRBJ1-1|.|TRBV5-1|14
TGCGCCAGCAGCTCCGACAGCGTGAACACTGAAGCTTTCTTT
CASSSDSVNTEAFF
>few|TRBJ1-4|.|TRBV11-3|13
TGTGCCAGCAGCTTAGGACCAAGGGAGAAACTGTTTTTT
CASSLGPREKLFF
>.|TRBJ2-1|TRBD1|TRBV5-1|15
TGCGCCAGCAGCTTCTCGGGACAGGAAAACAATGAGCAGTTCTTC
CASSFSGQENNEQFF
>few|TRBJ2-1|.|TRBV24-1|13
TGTGCCACCAGTGAACGGGGACGCGGTGAGCAGTTCTTC
CATSERGRGEQFF
>many|TRBJ2-3|.|TRBV5-6|15
TGTGCCAGCAGTCGGGGCCCACTGACCACAGATACGCAGTATTTT
CASSRGPLTTDTQYF